This TCR beta chain was obtained from a study of patients and donors after allogeneic stem cell transplantation. From germline, CDR1 is SGHRS and CDR2 YFSETQ. Trimming took 0 bases from V and 4 from J, leaving 7 bases between them. The CDR3 consists of 13 residues. TCRdb analysed the RT-PCR reads with MiXCR anew, one entry per CDR3 protein. The data show 150,000 to 200,000 distinct CDR3 sequences, with roughly 31% seen just once and roughly 3.2% held by the top ten. Sequenced material: blood, either unsorted or a sorted T cell fraction (not recorded which). This TCR derives from a human donor who was either an allogeneic HSCT recipient or a stem cell or donor lymphocyte infusion donor (not recorded which). It is not recorded whose cells these are; they may come from a transplant donor. The chain links TRBV5-1 to TRBJ2-5; the D gene is possibly TRBD2 (6 bases). The CDR3 here is CASSLGTIETQYF. CDR3 sequence (DNA): TGCGCCAGCAGCTTGGGGACTATAGAGACCCAGTACTTC.